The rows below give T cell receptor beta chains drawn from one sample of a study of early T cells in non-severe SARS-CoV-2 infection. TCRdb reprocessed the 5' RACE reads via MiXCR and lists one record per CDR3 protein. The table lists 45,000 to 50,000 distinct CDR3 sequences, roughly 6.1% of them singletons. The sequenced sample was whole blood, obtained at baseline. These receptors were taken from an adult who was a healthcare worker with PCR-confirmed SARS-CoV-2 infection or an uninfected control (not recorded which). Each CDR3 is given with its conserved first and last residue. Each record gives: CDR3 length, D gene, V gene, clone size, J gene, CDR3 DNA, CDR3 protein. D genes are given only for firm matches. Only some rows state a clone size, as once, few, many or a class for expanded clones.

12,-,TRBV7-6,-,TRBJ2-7,TGTGCCAGCAGCTACGAGGGTTACGAGCAGTACTTC,CASSYEGYEQYF
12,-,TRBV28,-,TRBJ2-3,TGTGCCAGCAGTCGTCCCCTCGGGACGCAGTATTTT,CASSRPLGTQYF
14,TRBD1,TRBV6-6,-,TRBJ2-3,TGTGCCAGCACTAGGGGGACAGGGACAGATACGCAGTATTTT,CASTRGTGTDTQYF
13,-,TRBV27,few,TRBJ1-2,TGTGCCAGCAGTATATCGCCTAACTATGGCTACACCTTC,CASSISPNYGYTF
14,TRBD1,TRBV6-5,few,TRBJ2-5,TGTGCCAGCACCACGGGACAGGGAAAAGAGACCCAGTACTTC,CASTTGQGKETQYF
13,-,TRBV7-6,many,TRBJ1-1,TGTGCCAGCAGCTCCCGGGGTAGTACTGAAGCTTTCTTT,CASSSRGSTEAFF
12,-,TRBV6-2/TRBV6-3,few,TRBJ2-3,TGTGCCAGCAGTATTCCCGCGGGTACGCAGTATTTT,CASSIPAGTQYF
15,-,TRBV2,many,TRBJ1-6,TGTGCCAGCAAGTCAGGACCCTCCTATAATTCACCCCTCCACTTT,CASKSGPSYNSPLHF
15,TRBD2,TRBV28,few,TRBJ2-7,TGTGCCAGCAGAAAAAGCATAGCGGGAGTAGGAGAGCAGTACTTC,CASRKSIAGVGEQYF
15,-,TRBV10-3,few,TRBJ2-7,TGTGCCATCAGTGAGTCAGGCCGGAGCTCCTACGAGCAGTACTTC,CAISESGRSSYEQYF
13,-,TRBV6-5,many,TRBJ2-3,TGTGCCAGCAGTTCCCGTCACACAGATACGCAGTATTTT,CASSSRHTDTQYF
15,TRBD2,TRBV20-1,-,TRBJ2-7,TGCAGTGCACCAACTAGCGGGAGGACTACCTACGAGCAGTACTTC,CSAPTSGRTTYEQYF
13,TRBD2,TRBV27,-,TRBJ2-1,TGTGCCAGCGGGTCGTTAGCGGGAGGGCCTCCGTTCTTC,CASGSLAGGPPFF